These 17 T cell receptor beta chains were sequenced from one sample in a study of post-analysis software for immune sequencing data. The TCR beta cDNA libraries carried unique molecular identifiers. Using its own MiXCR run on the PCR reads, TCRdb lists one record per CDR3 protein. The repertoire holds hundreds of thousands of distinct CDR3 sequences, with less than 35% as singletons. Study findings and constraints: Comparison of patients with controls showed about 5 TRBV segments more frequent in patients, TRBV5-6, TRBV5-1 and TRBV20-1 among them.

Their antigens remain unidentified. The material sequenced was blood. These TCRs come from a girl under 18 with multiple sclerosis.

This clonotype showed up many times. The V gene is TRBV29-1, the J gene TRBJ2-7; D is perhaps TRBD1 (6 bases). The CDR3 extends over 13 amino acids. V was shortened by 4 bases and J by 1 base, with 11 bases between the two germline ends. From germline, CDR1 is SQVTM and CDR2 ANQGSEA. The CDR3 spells CSVVEGGSYEQYF. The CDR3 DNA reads TGCAGCGTTGTTGAAGGGGGTTCCTACGAGCAGTACTTC.

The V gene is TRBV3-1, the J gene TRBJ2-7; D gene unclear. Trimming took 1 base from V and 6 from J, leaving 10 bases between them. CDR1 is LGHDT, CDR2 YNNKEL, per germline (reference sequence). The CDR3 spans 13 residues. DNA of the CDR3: TGTGCCAGCAGCCAAGTACAAGGCCGCGAGCAGTACTTC. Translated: CASSQVQGREQYF.

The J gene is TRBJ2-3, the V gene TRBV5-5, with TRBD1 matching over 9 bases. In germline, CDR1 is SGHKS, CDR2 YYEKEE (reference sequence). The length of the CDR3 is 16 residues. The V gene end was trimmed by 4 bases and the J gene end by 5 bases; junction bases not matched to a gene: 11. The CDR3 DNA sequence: TGTGCCAGCAGCCGAACACCGGGACAGGGTGGAGATACGCAGTATTTT. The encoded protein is CASSRTPGQGGDTQYF.

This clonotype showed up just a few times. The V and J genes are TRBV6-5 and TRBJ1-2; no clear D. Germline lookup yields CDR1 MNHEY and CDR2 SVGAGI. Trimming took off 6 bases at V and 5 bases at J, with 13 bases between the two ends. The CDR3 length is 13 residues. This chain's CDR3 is CASRQRVFYGYTF. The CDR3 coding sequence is TGTGCCAGCAGACAGAGAGTTTTTTATGGCTACACCTTC.

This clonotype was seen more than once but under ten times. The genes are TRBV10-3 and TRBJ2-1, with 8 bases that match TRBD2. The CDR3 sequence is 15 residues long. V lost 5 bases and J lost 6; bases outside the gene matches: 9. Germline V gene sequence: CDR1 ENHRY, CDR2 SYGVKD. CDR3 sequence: CAISPSTSAGNEQFF. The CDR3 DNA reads TGTGCCATCAGTCCCTCGACTAGCGCGGGCAATGAGCAGTTCTTC.

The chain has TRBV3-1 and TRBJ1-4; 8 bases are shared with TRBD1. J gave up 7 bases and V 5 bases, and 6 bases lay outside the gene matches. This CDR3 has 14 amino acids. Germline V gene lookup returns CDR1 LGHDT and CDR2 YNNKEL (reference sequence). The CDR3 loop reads CASSAGQGFEKLFF. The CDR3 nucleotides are TGTGCCAGCAGCGCAGGACAGGGTTTTGAAAAACTGTTTTTT. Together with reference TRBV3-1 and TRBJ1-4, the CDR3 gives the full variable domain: DTAVSQTPKYLVTQMGNDKSIKCEQNLGHDTMYWYKQDSKKFLKIMFSYNNKELIINETVPNRFSPKSPDKAHLNLHINSLELGDSAVYFCASSAGQGFEKLFFGSGTQLSVL.

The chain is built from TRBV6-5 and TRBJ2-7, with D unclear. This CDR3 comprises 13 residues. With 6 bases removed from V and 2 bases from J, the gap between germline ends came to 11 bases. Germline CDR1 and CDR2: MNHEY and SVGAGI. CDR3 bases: TGTGCCAGCAGGTTTGGCAGAACCTACGAGCAGTACTTC. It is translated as CASRFGRTYEQYF.

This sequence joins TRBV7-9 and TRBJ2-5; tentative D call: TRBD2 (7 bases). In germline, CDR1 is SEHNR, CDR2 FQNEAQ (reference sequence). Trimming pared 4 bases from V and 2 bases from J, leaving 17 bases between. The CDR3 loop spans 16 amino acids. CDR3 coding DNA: TGTGCCAGCAGCTCCGGCGGGGGCCCTTCTCAAGAGACCCAGTACTTC. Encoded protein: CASSSGGGPSQETQYF.

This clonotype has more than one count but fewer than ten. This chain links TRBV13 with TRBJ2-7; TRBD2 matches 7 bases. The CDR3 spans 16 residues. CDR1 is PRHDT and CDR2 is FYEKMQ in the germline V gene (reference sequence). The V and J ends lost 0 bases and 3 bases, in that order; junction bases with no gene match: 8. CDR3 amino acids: CASSLGRAGVIYEQYF. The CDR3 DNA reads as TGTGCCAGCAGCTTAGGCCGGGCGGGGGTCATCTACGAGCAGTACTTC.

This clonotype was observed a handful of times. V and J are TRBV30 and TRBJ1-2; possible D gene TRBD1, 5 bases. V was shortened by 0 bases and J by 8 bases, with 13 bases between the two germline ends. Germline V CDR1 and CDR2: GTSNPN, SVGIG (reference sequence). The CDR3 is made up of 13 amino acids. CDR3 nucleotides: TGTGCCTGGAGTGTAAGTCCAGGGCGAGGCTACACCTTC. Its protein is CAWSVSPGRGYTF.

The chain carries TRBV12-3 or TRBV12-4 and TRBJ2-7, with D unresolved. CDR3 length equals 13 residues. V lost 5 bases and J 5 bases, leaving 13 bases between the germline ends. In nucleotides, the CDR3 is TGTGCCAGCAGTCCCCTCTCCTACAACGAGCAGTACTTC. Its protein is CASSPLSYNEQYF.

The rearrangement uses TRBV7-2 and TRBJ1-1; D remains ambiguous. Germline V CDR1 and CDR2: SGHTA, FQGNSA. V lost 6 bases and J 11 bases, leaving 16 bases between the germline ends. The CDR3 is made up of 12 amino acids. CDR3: CASRSRARIAFF. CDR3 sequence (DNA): TGTGCCAGCAGATCAAGAGCGCGTATCGCTTTCTTT.

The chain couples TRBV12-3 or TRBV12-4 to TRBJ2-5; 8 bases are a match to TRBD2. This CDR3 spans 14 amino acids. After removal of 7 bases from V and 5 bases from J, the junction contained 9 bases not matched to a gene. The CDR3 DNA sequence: TGTGCCAGCAAGCTCGGGGGGGCCGGGGAGACCCAGTACTTC. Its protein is CASKLGGAGETQYF.

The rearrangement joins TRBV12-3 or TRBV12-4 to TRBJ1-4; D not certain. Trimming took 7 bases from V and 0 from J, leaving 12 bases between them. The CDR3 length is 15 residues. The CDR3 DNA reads TGTGCCAGCAATAAGGAGTCCTCAACTAATGAAAAACTGTTTTTT. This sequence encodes CASNKESSTNEKLFF.

The CDR3 DNA follows: TGTGCCACCAGTGGGTTGACCGGGTATGGCTACACCTTC. The encoded protein is CATSGLTGYGYTF. The chain uses TRBV24-1 and TRBJ1-2, with D unclear. The V end was cut by 5 bases, the J end by 5 bases, with 11 bases between. The CDR3 spans 13 residues. Germline V gene data show CDR1 as KGHDR and CDR2 as SFDVKD.

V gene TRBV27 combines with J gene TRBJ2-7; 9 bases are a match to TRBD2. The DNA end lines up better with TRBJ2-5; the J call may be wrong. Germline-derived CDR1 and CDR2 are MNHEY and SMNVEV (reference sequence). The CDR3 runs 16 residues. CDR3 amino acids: CASSLSGRGGLKTQYF. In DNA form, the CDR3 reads TGTGCCAGCAGTTTATCGGGGCGGGGGGGCCTAAAGACCCAGTACTTC.

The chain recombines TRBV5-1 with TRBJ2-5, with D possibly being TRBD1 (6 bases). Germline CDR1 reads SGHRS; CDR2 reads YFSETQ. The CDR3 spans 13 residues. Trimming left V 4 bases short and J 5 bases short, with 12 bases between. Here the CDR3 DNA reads TGCGCCAGCAGCAATACAGGGCTGGAGACCCAGTACTTC. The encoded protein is CASSNTGLETQYF.